The T cell receptor beta chain under discussion was sequenced for a study of blood T cell repertoires in COVID-19. Study in general: The samples span acute and convalescent COVID-19 from the United States, Italy and Spain. The analysed material was cDNA or gDNA that came from T cells, B-cell-depleted T cells, or PBMCs.

Germline CDR1 reads MGHDK; CDR2 reads SYGVNS. CDR3 length: 17 residues. The germline V and J ends were trimmed by 6 bases and 4 bases, with 19 bases remaining between them. In the study's own analysis: Counts of nucleated cells, estimated from reference gene primer amplification, were obtained. The protocol was immunoSEQ multiplex PCR, while the TCRdb copy is restricted to in-frame clones and leaves out a portion. V and J calls and clone size are as listed in that table; D and trimming were resolved from the DNA. The table shows around 25,000 clones, with around 85% occurring only once. This chain joins TRBV25-1 and TRBJ2-6, with D perhaps TRBD2 (5 bases). The TCR originated in a human donor with active COVID-19. The donor label of this sample is uncertain. The sample comprised peripheral blood. The CDR3 sequence: CASRAPGSSSGANVLTF. Here the CDR3 DNA reads TGTGCCAGCAGGGCCCCGGGATCTTCTTCCGGGGCCAACGTCCTGACTTTC.